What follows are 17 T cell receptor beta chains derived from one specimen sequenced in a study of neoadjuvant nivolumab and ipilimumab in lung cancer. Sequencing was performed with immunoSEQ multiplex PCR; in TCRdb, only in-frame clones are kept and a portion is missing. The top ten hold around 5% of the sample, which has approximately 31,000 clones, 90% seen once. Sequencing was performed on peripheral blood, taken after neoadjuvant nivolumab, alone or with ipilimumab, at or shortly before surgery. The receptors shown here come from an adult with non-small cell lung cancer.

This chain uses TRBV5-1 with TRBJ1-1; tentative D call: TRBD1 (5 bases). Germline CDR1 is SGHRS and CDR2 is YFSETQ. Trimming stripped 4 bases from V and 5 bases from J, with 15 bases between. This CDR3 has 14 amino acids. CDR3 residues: CASSLQGGGTEAFF. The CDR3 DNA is TGCGCCAGCAGCCTCCAGGGTGGAGGGACTGAAGCTTTCTTT.

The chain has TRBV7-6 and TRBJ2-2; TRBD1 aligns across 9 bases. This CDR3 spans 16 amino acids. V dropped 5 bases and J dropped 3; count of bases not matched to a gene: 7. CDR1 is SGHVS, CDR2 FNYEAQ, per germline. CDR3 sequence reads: CASSRTGGGDTGELFF. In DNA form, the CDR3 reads TGTGCCAGCAGCCGCACAGGGGGCGGAGACACCGGGGAGCTGTTTTTT. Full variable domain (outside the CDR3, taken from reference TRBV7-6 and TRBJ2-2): GAGVSQSPRYKVTKRGQDVALRCDPISGHVSLYWYRQALGQGPEFLTYFNYEAQQDKSGLPNDRFSAERPEGSISTLTIQRTEQRDSAMYRCASSRTGGGDTGELFFGEGSRLTVL.

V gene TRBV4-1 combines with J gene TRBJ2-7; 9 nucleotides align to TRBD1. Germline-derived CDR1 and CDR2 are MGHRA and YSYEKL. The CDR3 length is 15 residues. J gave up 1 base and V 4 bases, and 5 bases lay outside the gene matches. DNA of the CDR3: TGCGCCAGCAGCCCCACAGGGGGCCAATCCTACGAGCAGTACTTC. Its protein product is CASSPTGGQSYEQYF.

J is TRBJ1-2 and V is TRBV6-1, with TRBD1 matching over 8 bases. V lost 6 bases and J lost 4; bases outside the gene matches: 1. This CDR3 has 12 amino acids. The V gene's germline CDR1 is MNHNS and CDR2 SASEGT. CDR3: CASRQGAYGYTF. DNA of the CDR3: TGTGCCAGCAGGCAGGGGGCCTATGGCTACACCTTC.

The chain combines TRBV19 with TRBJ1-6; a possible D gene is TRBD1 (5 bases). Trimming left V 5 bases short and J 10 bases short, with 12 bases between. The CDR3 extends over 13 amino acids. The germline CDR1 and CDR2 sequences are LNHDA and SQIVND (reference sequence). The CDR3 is CASSVGPQSPLHF. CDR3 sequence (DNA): TGTGCCAGTAGTGTGGGGCCGCAATCACCCCTCCACTTT. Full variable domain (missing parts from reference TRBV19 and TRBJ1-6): DGGITQSPKYLFRKEGQNVTLSCEQNLNHDAMYWYRQDPGQGLRLIYYSQIVNDFQKGDIAEGYSVSREKKESFPLTVTSAQKNPTAFYLCASSVGPQSPLHFGNGTRLTVT.

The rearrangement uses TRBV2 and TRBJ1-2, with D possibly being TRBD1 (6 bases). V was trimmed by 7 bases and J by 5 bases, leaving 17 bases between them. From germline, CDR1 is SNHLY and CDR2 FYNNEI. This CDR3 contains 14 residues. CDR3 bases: TGTGCCAGCACCTTACTGGCAGGGGTATATGGCTACACCTTC. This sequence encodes CASTLLAGVYGYTF.

The CDR3 region has the DNA TGTGCCAGCAGCTCTTCCCCTATGGGCACTGAAGCTTTCTTT. Amino acid sequence: CASSSSPMGTEAFF. The J gene is TRBJ1-1, the V gene TRBV7-2, with D hard to call. V dropped 4 bases and J dropped 4 bases, with 13 bases sitting between them. This CDR3 spans 14 amino acids. Germline V lookup: CDR1 SGHTA, CDR2 FQGNSA.

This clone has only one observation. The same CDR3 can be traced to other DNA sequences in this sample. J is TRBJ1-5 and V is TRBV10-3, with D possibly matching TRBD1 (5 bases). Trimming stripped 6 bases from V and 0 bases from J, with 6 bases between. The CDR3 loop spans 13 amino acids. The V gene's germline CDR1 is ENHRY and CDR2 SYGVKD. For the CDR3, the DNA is TGTGCCATCAGGACAGATAGCAATCAGCCCCAGCATTTT. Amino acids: CAIRTDSNQPQHF.

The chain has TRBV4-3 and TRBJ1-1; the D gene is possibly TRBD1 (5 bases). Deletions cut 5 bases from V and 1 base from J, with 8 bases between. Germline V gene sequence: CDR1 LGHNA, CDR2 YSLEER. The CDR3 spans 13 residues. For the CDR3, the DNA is TGCGCCAGCAGCGGGACTACGAACACTGAAGCTTTCTTT. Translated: CASSGTTNTEAFF.

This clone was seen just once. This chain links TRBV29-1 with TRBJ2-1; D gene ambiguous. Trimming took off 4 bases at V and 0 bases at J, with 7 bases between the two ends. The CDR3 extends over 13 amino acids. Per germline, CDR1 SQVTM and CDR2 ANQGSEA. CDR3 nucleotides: TGCAGCGTTGGGTCAGCCTCCTACAATGAGCAGTTCTTC. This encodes CSVGSASYNEQFF.

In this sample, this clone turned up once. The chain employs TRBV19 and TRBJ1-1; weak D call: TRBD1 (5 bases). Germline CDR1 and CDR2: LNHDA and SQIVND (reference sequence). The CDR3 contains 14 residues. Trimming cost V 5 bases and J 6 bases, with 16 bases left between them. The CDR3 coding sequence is TGTGCCAGTAGTCAGGTCGGGGGAGGAGCTGAAGCTTTCTTT. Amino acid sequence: CASSQVGGGAEAFF.

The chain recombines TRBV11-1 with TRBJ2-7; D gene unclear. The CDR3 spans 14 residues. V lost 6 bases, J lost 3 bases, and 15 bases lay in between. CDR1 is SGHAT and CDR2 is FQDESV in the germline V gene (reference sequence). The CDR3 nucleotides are TGTGCCAGCAGTCCCGGACCGGTCGGCTACGAGCAGTACTTC. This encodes CASSPGPVGYEQYF.

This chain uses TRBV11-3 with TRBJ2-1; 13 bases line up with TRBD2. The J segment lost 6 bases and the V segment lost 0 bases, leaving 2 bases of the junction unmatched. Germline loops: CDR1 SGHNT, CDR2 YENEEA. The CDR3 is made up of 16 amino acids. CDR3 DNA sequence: TGTGCCAGCAGCTTAGATGGGACTAGCGGGATCAATGAGCAGTTCTTC. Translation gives CASSLDGTSGINEQFF.

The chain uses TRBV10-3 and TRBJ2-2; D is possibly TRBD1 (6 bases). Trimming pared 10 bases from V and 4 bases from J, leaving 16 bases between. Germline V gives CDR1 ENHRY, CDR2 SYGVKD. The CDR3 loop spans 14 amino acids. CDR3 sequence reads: CATTQGSSTGELFF. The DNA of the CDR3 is TGTGCCACGACCCAGGGGTCTTCCACCGGGGAGCTGTTTTTT.

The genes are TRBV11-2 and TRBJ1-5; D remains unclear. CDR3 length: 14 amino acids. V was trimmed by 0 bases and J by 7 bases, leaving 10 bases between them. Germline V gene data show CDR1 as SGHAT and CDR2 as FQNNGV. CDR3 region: CASSLEPVGQPQHF. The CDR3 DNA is TGTGCCAGCAGCTTAGAACCGGTAGGGCAGCCCCAGCATTTT. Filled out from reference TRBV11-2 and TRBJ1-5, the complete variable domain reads EAGVAQSPRYKIIEKRQSVAFWCNPISGHATLYWYQQILGQGPKLLIQFQNNGVVDDSQLPKDRFSAERLKGVDSTLKIQPAKLEDSAVYLCASSLEPVGQPQHFGDGTRLSIL.

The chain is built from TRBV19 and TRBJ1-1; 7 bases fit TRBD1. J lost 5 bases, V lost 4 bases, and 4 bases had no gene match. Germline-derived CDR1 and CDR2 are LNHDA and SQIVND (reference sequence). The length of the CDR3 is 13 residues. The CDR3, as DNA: TGTGCCAGTAGTAGAACAGGGGAAACTGAAGCTTTCTTT. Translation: CASSRTGETEAFF.

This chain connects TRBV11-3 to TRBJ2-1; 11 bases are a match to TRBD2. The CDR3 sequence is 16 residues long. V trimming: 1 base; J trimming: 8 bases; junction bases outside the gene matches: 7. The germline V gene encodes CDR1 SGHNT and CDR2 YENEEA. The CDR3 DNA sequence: TGTGCCAGCAGCTTAGTCTTTAGCGGGGGGGCCCATGAGCAGTTCTTC. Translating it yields CASSLVFSGGAHEQFF. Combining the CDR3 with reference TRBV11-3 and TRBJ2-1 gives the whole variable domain EAGVVQSPRYKIIEKKQPVAFWCNPISGHNTLYWYLQNLGQGPELLIRYENEEAVDDSQLPKDRFSAERLKGVDSTLKIQPAELGDSAVYLCASSLVFSGGAHEQFFGPGTRLTVL.